The 29 T cell receptor beta chains reported below all come from one sample, sequenced in a study of blood T cells in healthy people across ages. Together with a sample-barcoded 5' primer, a J-beta primer mix was included in a second PCR lasting roughly 6 to 12 cycles. From the 5' RACE reads, TCRdb called clonotypes with MiXCR, one entry per CDR3 protein. This table holds about 1.8 million distinct CDR3 sequences, around 50% found once. Sequenced: blood. These receptors originate from a woman aged 40 to 50 in good health.

As regards this clonotype: The junction departs from germline at one end; a sequencing error may be responsible. The chain employs TRBV20-1 and TRBJ1-1; D unresolved. The CDR3 totals 14 residues. Germline V gives CDR1 DFQATT, CDR2 SNEGSKA (reference sequence). CDR3 in DNA: TGCGGTGCTAGGGCCGCGGGTAGGAACACTGAAGCTTTCTTT. This translates into CGARAAGRNTEAFF.

The chain uses TRBV11-2 and TRBJ2-7; D is possibly TRBD2 (5 bases). The V gene's germline CDR1 is SGHAT and CDR2 FQNNGV. The CDR3 runs 16 residues. The germline V and J ends were trimmed by 3 bases and 7 bases, with 22 bases remaining between them. The CDR3 loop is CASSFGPSHNNDEQYF. The DNA for the CDR3 is TGTGCCAGCAGCTTCGGTCCTAGCCACAATAATGATGAGCAGTACTTC.

The chain uses TRBV11-2 and TRBJ2-1, with a weak D call TRBD1 (5 bases). The CDR3 loop spans 16 amino acids. The V end lost 2 bases, the J end lost 10 bases, and 21 bases lay between the germline ends. CDR1 is SGHAT and CDR2 is FQNNGV in the germline V gene. The CDR3, as DNA: TGTGCCAGCAGCTTACGCTCCCAGGGAACGGTTGGGGAGCAGTTCTTC. Protein: CASSLRSQGTVGEQFF.

The rearrangement joins TRBV6-5 to TRBJ2-5; TRBD1 matches at 7 bases. The length of the CDR3 is 16 residues. CDR1 and CDR2 (germline): MNHEY, SVGAGI. The V segment lost 5 bases and the J segment 7 bases; nucleotides outside the gene matches: 16. DNA for the CDR3: TGTGCCAGCAGTCCAGTGGGACAGCCCTCCAGGGCGACCCAGTACTTC. Translated, it gives CASSPVGQPSRATQYF.

The rearrangement joins TRBV6-1 to TRBJ2-5, with TRBD2 matching over 8 bases. The CDR3 length is 14 residues. With 6 bases clipped from V and 3 bases from J, the junction kept 6 bases outside the gene matches. Germline CDR1 and CDR2: MNHNS and SASEGT. The DNA for the CDR3 is TGTGCCAGCAGGTCGGGGGGGCGGGAAGAGACCCAGTACTTC. It translates to CASRSGGREETQYF.

The chain carries TRBV7-9 and TRBJ2-3; TRBD2 matches 15 bases. Germline CDR1 reads SEHNR; CDR2 reads FQNEAQ (reference sequence). V was pared by 0 bases and J by 2 bases, with 6 bases of the junction left unmatched. The CDR3 runs to 19 residues. The CDR3 DNA reads TGTGCCAGCAGCTTAGCCCTGGGACTAGCGGGGGGCAACACAGATACGCAGTATTTT. Translation gives CASSLALGLAGGNTDTQYF.

The gene calls are TRBV20-1 and TRBJ2-3; D uncertain. The CDR3 totals 12 residues. Trimming shortened V by 3 bases and J by 11 bases, and 15 bases separated the two germline ends. The germline gives CDR1 DFQATT, CDR2 SNEGSKA (reference sequence). The CDR3 region has the DNA TGCAGTGCTAGCGTCTCCACGATACAGCAGTATTTT. This gives the protein CSASVSTIQQYF.

The rearrangement joins TRBV10-3 to TRBJ2-3, with TRBD2 matching 7 bases. CDR3 size: 17 residues. CDR1 and CDR2 (germline): ENHRY, SYGVKD. V shed 5 bases, J shed 4 bases, and the junction held 15 bases outside the gene matches. Here the CDR3 DNA reads TGTGCCATCAGTTCTGCGCGGACTAGTGGGAGACCAGATACGCAGTATTTT. Amino acid sequence: CAISSARTSGRPDTQYF.

This clonotype has more than one count but fewer than ten. This chain links TRBV4-3 with TRBJ2-3, with 13 bases matching TRBD2. Germline trimming cut 5 bases from V and 7 bases from J; bases unmatched to any gene: 12. The length of the CDR3 is 17 residues. Germline CDR1 LGHNA, CDR2 YSLEER. For the CDR3, the DNA is TGCGCCAGCAGCTCCGCAACCACTAGCGGGGGGGTTTATACGCAGTATTTT. The encoded protein is CASSSATTSGGVYTQYF.

The rearrangement links TRBV6-6 to TRBJ1-2; the D gene is possibly TRBD1 (6 bases). Trimming stripped 5 bases from V and 1 base from J, with 8 bases between. The CDR3 length is 13 residues. CDR1 and CDR2 from the germline V gene are MNHNY and SVGAGI (reference sequence). In DNA form, the CDR3 reads TGTGCCAGCAGTACAGGGTTTAACTATGGCTACACCTTC. Amino acids: CASSTGFNYGYTF.

V usage is TRBV12-3 or TRBV12-4 and J usage is TRBJ2-7; D not resolved. The V end was cut by 2 bases, the J end by 5 bases, with 16 bases between. The length of the CDR3 is 15 residues. In nucleotides, the CDR3 is TGTGCCAGCAGTTTAATACGACCGAACGTCCACGAGCAGTACTTC. Its translation: CASSLIRPNVHEQYF.

In its sample, this clonotype was seen a few times. This chain links TRBV20-1 with TRBJ2-1, with D tentatively TRBD1 (6 bases). The CDR3 covers 16 residues. Germline values: CDR1 DFQATT, CDR2 SNEGSKA (reference sequence). V lost 0 bases and J 4 bases, leaving 16 bases between the germline ends. CDR3 DNA sequence: TGCAGTGCTAGAGATGGGACAAAAAACAGTTACAATGAGCAGTTCTTC. Translated: CSARDGTKNSYNEQFF.

CDR3 coding DNA: TGTGCCAGCAGCTTCTACCGGGCTAGCGGGGCCCACCAAGAGACCCAGTACTTC. Translating gives CASSFYRASGAHQETQYF. The V call is TRBV3-1, the J call TRBJ2-5; 9 bases match TRBD2. V lost 5 bases, J lost 0 bases, and 13 bases stayed unmatched. There are 18 residues in the CDR3. Per the germline V gene, CDR1 is LGHDT and CDR2 is YNNKEL (reference sequence).

The chain combines TRBV6-2 or TRBV6-3 with TRBJ1-1; D is uncertain. CDR3 length: 15 amino acids. V dropped 7 bases and J dropped 0 bases, with 15 bases sitting between them. Germline V gives CDR1 MNHEY, CDR2 SVGEGT. The CDR3 spells CASNPSGSMNTEAFF. CDR3 bases: TGTGCCAGCAACCCATCCGGGTCAATGAACACTGAAGCTTTCTTT.

This sequence joins TRBV9 and TRBJ2-5, with D possibly matching TRBD1 (6 bases). There are 17 residues in the CDR3. CDR1 is SGDLS, CDR2 YYNGEE, per germline. The germline V and J ends were trimmed by 3 bases and 1 base, with 19 bases remaining between them. Here the CDR3 reads CASSGTSWGQIQETQYF. CDR3 nucleotides: TGTGCCAGCAGCGGAACCTCCTGGGGGCAGATCCAAGAGACCCAGTACTTC.

The chain combines TRBV11-2 with TRBJ2-1; D is perhaps TRBD2 (6 bases). V shed 6 bases and J shed 13 bases, with 25 bases lying between them. The CDR3 is 15 residues long. Germline CDR1 reads SGHAT; CDR2 reads FQNNGV. CDR3 region: CASRRIMGLSRVQFF. The CDR3 nucleotides are TGTGCCAGCAGGAGGATTATGGGACTGAGTCGGGTCCAGTTCTTC.

The CDR3 DNA is TGCAGCGTTGTGCCGGGGACTACCAGCACAGATACGCAGTATTTT. Protein: CSVVPGTTSTDTQYF. The chain has TRBV29-1 and TRBJ2-3; 7 bases are shared with TRBD2. Looked up from germline, CDR1 is SQVTM and CDR2 is ANQGSEA. This CDR3 is 15 amino acids long. V lost 4 bases and J lost 0; bases outside the gene matches: 7.

V usage is TRBV18 and J usage is TRBJ2-1; 10 bases are a match to TRBD1. CDR3 length equals 15 residues. Germline loops: CDR1 KGHSH, CDR2 LQKENI. J lost 9 bases, V lost 4 bases, and 9 bases had no gene match. The CDR3 coding sequence is TGTGCCAGCTCACACCGGGACAGGGGCGGTGGTGAGCAGTTCTTC. It encodes CASSHRDRGGGEQFF.

V is TRBV7-6 and J is TRBJ2-5, with D possibly being TRBD1 or TRBD2 (5 bases each). V was trimmed by 5 bases and J by 1 base, leaving 11 bases between them. The CDR3 is made up of 14 amino acids. Looked up from germline, CDR1 is SGHVS and CDR2 is FNYEAQ. The CDR3 DNA sequence: TGTGCCAGCAGCGGCCCGGGACCCCAAGAGACCCAGTACTTC. It yields the protein CASSGPGPQETQYF.

This clonotype was observed at least ten times. The rearrangement links TRBV29-1 to TRBJ2-7, with D possibly being TRBD1 or TRBD2 (7 bases each). Germline assignment: CDR1 SQVTM and CDR2 ANQGSEA. The CDR3 has 14 residues. Trimming stripped 6 bases from V and 4 bases from J, with 19 bases between. The CDR3 DNA is TGCAGCGTGAAGGGGGGGACAGAGCGGTACGAGCAGTACTTC. This codes for CSVKGGTERYEQYF.

This clonotype was seen a few times. V gene TRBV29-1 combines with J gene TRBJ2-1; 9 bases align to TRBD2. Germline-derived CDR1 and CDR2 are SQVTM and ANQGSEA. This CDR3 spans 14 amino acids. The V gene end was trimmed by 7 bases and the J gene end by 4 bases; junction bases not matched to a gene: 8. Written as DNA, the CDR3 is TGCAGCGCCCAACCGACTAGCGGTTACAATGAGCAGTTCTTC. As protein: CSAQPTSGYNEQFF.

The V call is TRBV7-2, the J call TRBJ2-1, with TRBD2 as a possible D gene (5 bases). Trimming shortened V by 5 bases and J by 0 bases, and 11 bases separated the two germline ends. The CDR3 has 15 amino acids. Germline V CDR1 and CDR2: SGHTA, FQGNSA. This CDR3 reads CASSHGRTSYNEQFF. The CDR3 region has the DNA TGTGCCAGCAGCCATGGGAGAACCTCCTACAATGAGCAGTTCTTC.

The chain combines TRBV24-1 with TRBJ1-2; D is uncertain. CDR3 size: 16 residues. V was clipped by 4 bases and J by 2 bases, with 16 bases between them. Per germline, CDR1 KGHDR and CDR2 SFDVKD. CDR3 sequence (DNA): TGTGCCACCAGTGACCCTAACCAACGAGTGAACTATGGCTACACCTTC. Translating gives CATSDPNQRVNYGYTF.

V and J are TRBV6-2 or TRBV6-3 and TRBJ2-5; 7 bases map to TRBD2. V shed 2 bases and J 7 bases; nucleotides not matched to a gene: 13. Looked up from germline, CDR1 is MNHEY and CDR2 is SVGEGT. There are 16 residues in the CDR3. CDR3 loop: CASSYGGTILSGTQYF. The DNA of the CDR3 is TGTGCCAGCAGTTACGGCGGGACTATCCTTTCCGGGACCCAGTACTTC.

There are a few counts of this clonotype. The chain recombines TRBV29-1 with TRBJ2-3; D remains ambiguous. The CDR3 runs 13 residues. The V gene lost 6 bases and the J gene lost 6 bases, with 16 bases spanning the gap. In germline, CDR1 is SQVTM, CDR2 ANQGSEA. The CDR3 reads CSVTITVGDTQYF. The CDR3 bases are TGCAGCGTCACTATAACGGTTGGGGATACGCAGTATTTT.

The chain carries TRBV18 and TRBJ1-5; D may be TRBD1 (5 bases). The CDR3 sequence is 14 residues long. The V end lost 0 bases, the J end lost 9 bases, and 12 bases lay between the germline ends. Germline loops: CDR1 KGHSH, CDR2 LQKENI. This chain's CDR3 is CASSPPKGPWPQHF. The CDR3 DNA is TGTGCCAGCTCACCACCGAAGGGGCCCTGGCCCCAGCATTTT.

This clonotype was found once. The V gene is TRBV10-1, the J gene TRBJ2-1; 16 bases align to TRBD2. J lost 2 bases, V lost 3 bases, and 7 bases had no gene match. Germline loops: CDR1 WNHNN, CDR2 SYGVQD (reference sequence). The CDR3 has 19 amino acids. In nucleotides, the CDR3 is TGCGCCAGCAGTGAACCGGGACTAGCGGGGGGGGCCCCCTACAATGAGCAGTTCTTC. Its protein product is CASSEPGLAGGAPYNEQFF.

The chain employs TRBV4-2 and TRBJ2-5, with 13 positions matching TRBD2. J gave up 5 bases and V 0 bases, and 12 bases lay outside the gene matches. CDR1 and CDR2 from the germline V gene are LGHNA and YNFKEQ. The CDR3 totals 19 residues. Here the CDR3 DNA reads TGTGCCAGCAGCCAAGATTCCAGGACTAGCGGGGGCCCCTCGGAGACCCAGTACTTC. Translated: CASSQDSRTSGGPSETQYF.

V gene TRBV28 combines with J gene TRBJ1-5; TRBD1 matches at 9 bases. This CDR3 has 15 amino acids. Germline values: CDR1 MDHEN, CDR2 SYDVKM. After removal of 6 bases from V and 0 bases from J, the junction contained 3 bases not matched to a gene. The CDR3 coding sequence is TGTGCCAGCAGATGGGGACAGGGTAGCAATCAGCCCCAGCATTTT. The encoded protein is CASRWGQGSNQPQHF.